These 7 T cell receptor beta chains were sequenced from one sample in a study of graft-versus-host responses after intestinal transplantation. These receptors lack a known antigen. Only in-frame clones appear in the TCRdb table, and some are missing; sequencing was by immunoSEQ multiplex PCR. The sample holds 45,000 to 60,000 clones, roughly 95% seen once. The sample in question was unstimulated CD8+ T cells sorted from spleen or lymph node cells, obtained before transplant. Source of these receptors: a human donor who was the organ donor for an intestinal transplant.

This chain joins TRBV28 and TRBJ2-1; the D gene is possibly TRBD2 (5 bases). CDR3 size: 15 residues. The germline CDR1 and CDR2 sequences are MDHEN and SYDVKM. The germline V and J ends were trimmed by 3 bases and 4 bases, with 13 bases remaining between them. CDR3 protein: CASSFTNGDYNEQFF. DNA of the CDR3: TGTGCCAGCAGTTTTACGAACGGGGATTACAATGAGCAGTTCTTC.

The chain is built from TRBV7-9 and TRBJ1-4; D remains unclear. The CDR3 sequence is 14 residues long. Trimming pared 1 base from V and 4 bases from J, leaving 7 bases between. Germline CDR1 SEHNR, CDR2 FQNEAQ (reference sequence). The CDR3 nucleotides read TGTGCCAGCAGCTTAGGGGGTCTTAATGAAAAACTGTTTTTT. Protein sequence: CASSLGGLNEKLFF. The full variable domain, with the rest looked up from reference TRBV7-9 and TRBJ1-4, is DTGVSQNPRHKITKRGQNVTFRCDPISEHNRLYWYRQTLGQGPEFLTYFQNEAQLEKSRLLSDRFSAERPKGSFSTLEIQRTEQGDSAMYLCASSLGGLNEKLFFGSGTQLSVL.

Only a few counts were recorded for this clone. This chain links TRBV27 with TRBJ1-1, with D uncertain. CDR3 size: 13 residues. V lost 5 bases to trimming and J lost 3 bases, with 10 bases between them. In germline, CDR1 is MNHEY, CDR2 SMNVEV (reference sequence). The CDR3 protein is CASSRFSDTEAFF. CDR3 coding DNA: TGTGCCAGCAGTAGATTTTCTGACACTGAAGCTTTCTTT.

The V call is TRBV4-2, the J call TRBJ1-1; no reliable D call. V lost 3 bases and J 0 bases, leaving 11 bases between the germline ends. The CDR3 has 15 amino acids. Germline values: CDR1 LGHNA, CDR2 YNFKEQ. The CDR3 DNA reads TGTGCCAGCAGCCACCCCCCCAGTTTGAACACTGAAGCTTTCTTT. Amino acids: CASSHPPSLNTEAFF.

The J gene is TRBJ1-2, the V gene TRBV6-5, with 7 bases that match TRBD1. The germline V gene encodes CDR1 MNHEY and CDR2 SVGAGI. This CDR3 comprises 15 residues. Unmatched junction bases numbered 13, after V lost 4 bases and J lost 8 bases. CDR3 amino acids: CASSSPRDSLKGYTF. The CDR3 DNA reads as TGTGCCAGCAGTTCGCCCAGGGACAGCCTAAAAGGCTACACCTTC.

This sequence joins TRBV29-1 and TRBJ1-2; D is unclear. V was clipped by 5 bases and J by 0 bases, with 10 bases between them. Germline V gene data show CDR1 as SQVTM and CDR2 as ANQGSEA. CDR3 length: 13 amino acids. DNA for the CDR3: TGCAGCGTTAGGACGAAGACTAACTATGGCTACACCTTC. It yields the protein CSVRTKTNYGYTF.

The chain employs TRBV27 and TRBJ2-7, with D possibly matching TRBD1 (6 bases). Germline assignment: CDR1 MNHEY and CDR2 SMNVEV (reference sequence). V was cut by 6 bases and J by 0 bases, with 9 bases left in between. The CDR3 is 13 amino acids. The chain's CDR3 is CASRKDSSYEQYF. CDR3 nucleotide sequence: TGTGCCAGCAGGAAGGACAGCTCCTACGAGCAGTACTTC.